The rows below give T cell receptor beta chains drawn from one sample of a study of blood T cells in healthy people across ages. Using its own MiXCR run on the 5' RACE reads, TCRdb lists one record per CDR3 protein. The repertoire holds over 1,200,000 distinct CDR3 sequences, around 59% seen once, with about 6.3% in the top ten. Material for sequencing was blood. The origin of the receptors is a man between 18 and 29 years old in good health. The CDR3 runs from the conserved cysteine through the conserved F or W. The D gene is left open where the match is weak. Size is stated for part of the rows, as once, few or many counts, or as a class when the clone is expanded.

D gene	clone size	J gene	CDR3 length	V gene	CDR3 protein	CDR3 DNA
TRBD1	few	TRBJ2-7	16	TRBV7-2	CASIQGQGALVYEQYF	TGTGCCAGCATCCAGGGACAGGGGGCTTTAGTCTACGAGCAGTACTTC
-	few	TRBJ2-1	13	TRBV20-1	CSARVMTDNEQFF	TGCAGTGCTAGAGTTATGACCGACAATGAGCAGTTCTTC
-	-	TRBJ1-2	15	TRBV4-1	CASSQVRLGPYGYTF	TGCGCCAGCAGCCAAGTAAGATTGGGTCCCTATGGCTACACCTTC
TRBD2	few	TRBJ2-3	13	TRBV20-1	CSAPSGSTDTQYF	TGCAGTGCTCCTAGCGGGAGCACAGATACGCAGTATTTT
-	-	TRBJ1-1	17	TRBV7-9	CASSLEGGGAPRIEAFF	TGTGCCAGCAGCCTAGAGGGAGGGGGGGCGCCTAGAATTGAAGCTTTCTTT
TRBD2	-	TRBJ2-2	15	TRBV27	CASSGLAGESGELFF	TGTGCCAGCAGTGGTCTAGCGGGAGAGTCCGGGGAGCTGTTTTTT
-	few	TRBJ2-7	15	TRBV4-1	CASSQEIRARGEQYF	TGCGCCAGCAGCCAAGAGATAAGGGCTCGAGGCGAGCAGTACTTC
-	few	TRBJ2-1	15	TRBV25-1	CASSEHPGNYNEQFF	TGTGCCAGCAGTGAACATCCAGGAAACTACAATGAGCAGTTCTTC
TRBD1	-	TRBJ2-6	16	TRBV29-1	CSVEDRVGLGANVLTF	TGCAGCGTGGAGGACAGGGTGGGCCTTGGGGCCAACGTCCTGACTTTC
-	-	TRBJ2-1	16	TRBV7-9	CASRHSQGLAYNEQFF	TGTGCCAGCAGACATTCACAGGGACTTGCGTACAATGAGCAGTTCTTC
TRBD2	-	TRBJ2-1	14	TRBV20-1	CSACTSGRPDEQFF	TGCAGTGCTTGCACTAGCGGGAGGCCCGATGAGCAGTTCTTC
-	-	TRBJ1-2	15	TRBV6-5	CASSTSSGWRYGYTF	TGTGCCAGCAGTACGTCTTCTGGGTGGCGCTATGGCTACACCTTC
-	once	TRBJ2-2	13	TRBV20-1	CSARQGMSGELFF	TGCAGTGCTAGACAGGGGATGTCCGGGGAGCTGTTTTTT
-	few	TRBJ2-7	16	TRBV5-8	CASSFVRLRDSYEQYF	TGTGCCAGCAGCTTTGTGAGGTTAAGGGATTCCTACGAGCAGTACTTC
-	few	TRBJ1-4	16	TRBV6-5	CASSPGPDATNEKLFF	TGTGCCAGCAGTCCGGGGCCCGACGCAACTAATGAAAAACTGTTTTTT
-	-	TRBJ2-7	12	TRBV20-1	CSARDTPSEQYF	TGCAGTGCTAGAGATACCCCCTCCGAGCAGTACTTC
-	-	TRBJ1-1	13	TRBV12-5	CASGFSANTEAFF	TGTGCTAGTGGTTTCTCGGCGAACACTGAAGCTTTCTTT
TRBD2	once	TRBJ2-1	18	TRBV5-1	CASSFDSRLSGNYNEQFF	TGCGCCAGCAGCTTTGACAGCCGCCTTAGCGGGAACTACAATGAGCAGTTCTTC
TRBD1	-	TRBJ2-3	13	TRBV29-1	CSVEGQGVETQYF	TGCAGCGTTGAAGGACAGGGGGTAGAAACGCAGTATTTT
TRBD1	-	TRBJ2-3	15	TRBV5-1	CASSLGQGGPDTQYF	TGCGCCAGCAGCCTAGGACAGGGGGGCCCAGATACGCAGTATTTT
TRBD1	-	TRBJ2-7	16	TRBV29-1	CSALNSTGGSNYEQYF	TGCAGCGCCCTCAACTCGACAGGGGGCAGTAACTACGAGCAGTACTTC
TRBD2	few	TRBJ2-5	16	TRBV12-3/TRBV12-4	CASSPFLAGGGETQYF	TGTGCCAGCAGTCCGTTCCTAGCGGGAGGTGGTGAGACCCAGTACTTC
TRBD2	-	TRBJ2-7	18	TRBV7-2	CASSLGPEREGLSYEQYF	TGTGCCAGCAGCTTAGGTCCGGAGCGGGAGGGCCTTTCCTACGAGCAGTACTTC
-	-	TRBJ2-1	13	TRBV7-2	CASSTAGALEQFF	TGTGCCAGCAGCACAGCAGGAGCCCTTGAGCAGTTCTTC
TRBD1	-	TRBJ2-2	14	TRBV20-1	CSAAGGADTGELFF	TGCAGCGCGGCAGGGGGCGCGGACACCGGGGAGCTGTTTTTT
TRBD2	-	TRBJ2-7	15	TRBV20-1	CSATAQTSGYYEQYF	TGCAGTGCTACAGCTCAGACTAGCGGATATTACGAGCAGTACTTC
TRBD2	few	TRBJ2-7	18	TRBV5-5	CASSLSSGGPNYSYEQYF	TGTGCCAGCAGCTTGTCTAGCGGGGGGCCCAACTACTCCTACGAGCAGTACTTC
-	-	TRBJ2-2	17	TRBV4-2	CASSQAPGLLNTGELFF	TGTGCCAGCAGCCAAGCGCCGGGACTCCTCAACACCGGGGAGCTGTTTTTT
TRBD2	-	TRBJ2-3	18	TRBV20-1	CSASLRGASGSLMDTQYF	TGCAGTGCTAGTCTGCGGGGGGCCAGCGGGTCGCTAATGGATACGCAGTATTTT